Given below is one TCR beta chain in context. Its antigen is currently unknown. From germline, CDR1 is SGHKS and CDR2 YYEKEE (reference sequence). The germline V and J ends were trimmed by 6 bases and 1 base, with 13 bases remaining between them. The CDR3 runs to 14 residues. These data come from a study of Ad26.COV2.S vaccination and SARS-CoV-2 variants. Study-wide background: The Ad26.COV2.S arm of the COV1001 trial was where the donor was placed. Study-wide results and limits: Placebo and vaccine recipients had non-spike TCR breadth that was similar. Assessments of TCR breadth and depth may have underestimated the total T cell responses.

Treatment noted: 15 to 20 received Ad26.COV2.S at low or high dose, single or two shots; roughly five received placebo; per-sample allocation not given. Sampling took place 63 days after the first vaccine or placebo injection. In the vaccine, an Ad26 vector expressed the SARS-CoV-2 spike of the Wuhan strain. TCRdb's copy holds only in-frame clones and misses some; the assay was immunoSEQ multiplex PCR. The data contain about 250,000 clones, approximately 88% of them seen just once; the ten biggest clones take up nearly 3%. The source material was peripheral blood, sampled in a trial of Ad26.COV2.S vaccine versus placebo. The receptor's source is a person aged 18-60 years who received the Ad26.COV2.S COVID-19 vaccine or a placebo. J is TRBJ1-1 and V is TRBV5-5; D is possibly TRBD1 (6 bases). CDR3 amino acids: CASTSGARNTEAFF. The CDR3 DNA is TGTGCCAGCACCTCGGGGGCTAGGAACACTGAAGCTTTCTTT.